This T cell receptor (beta chain) was sequenced in a study of shared T cell receptors in the human thymus. This CDR3 region has 16 residues. With V trimmed by 5 bases and J by 1 base, 8 bases remained unmatched. Germline-derived CDR1 and CDR2 are GTSNPN and SVGIG (reference sequence). Profiled with immunoSEQ multiplex PCR; TCRdb holds only in-frame clones, not every one. This table holds some 720,000 clones, more than 75% found once. The same data also went into a second study, on human thymus T cells. That work adds: The sample donors, healthy Finnish infants, were having corrective surgery for congenital heart defects. In corrective heart surgery, resections were taken, and these provided the thymus tissue. Highly overlapping thymic repertoires among unrelated individuals were reported in related research.

The chain uses TRBV30 and TRBJ1-3; 10 bases fit TRBD1. This clonotype was obtained from a boy under three years old with a congenital heart defect. Sequencing used thymocytes. The CDR3 reads CAWGSTGQGSGNTIYF. The CDR3 region has the DNA TGTGCCTGGGGATCCACGGGACAGGGGTCTGGAAACACCATATATTTT.